The text below deals with one TCR beta chain. While infection was still active, Seattle patients were enrolled and then followed longitudinally. The data belong to a study of blood T cell repertoires in COVID-19. Across the whole study: Acute and convalescent COVID-19 samples came from the United States, Italy and Spain. The analysed material was cDNA or gDNA that came from T cells, B-cell-depleted T cells, or PBMCs.

Authors' processing steps: Amplification of reference gene primers provided the estimated nucleated cell counts. Sequencing was performed with immunoSEQ multiplex PCR; in TCRdb, only in-frame clones are kept and a portion is missing. V, J and clone size were drawn from that table, and D and trimming were deduced from the DNA. The sample includes hundreds of thousands of clones, roughly 76% of them seen just once. The germline CDR1 and CDR2 sequences are MNHEY and SMNVEV (reference sequence). The CDR3 runs to 18 residues. Trimming stripped 5 bases from V and 4 bases from J, with 21 bases between. The receptor's source is a woman of 80 years or more with COVID-19, enrolled during active disease. Sequencing was done on a sample of peripheral blood. The chain has TRBV27 and TRBJ1-6, with D possibly matching TRBD1 (5 bases). The CDR3 loop reads CASSPLQEPGLYNSPLHF. In nucleotides, the CDR3 is TGTGCCAGCAGTCCCCTCCAGGAGCCGGGACTTTATAATTCACCCCTCCACTTT.